This TCR beta chain originates from a study of blood T cell repertoires in COVID-19. Data came from immunoSEQ multiplex PCR; TCRdb stores just in-frame clones and leaves some out. This sample yields approximately 380,000 clones, of which 91% are seen a single time; about 0.86% belongs to the top ten. CDR1 is LNHDA and CDR2 is SQIVND in the germline V gene (reference sequence). V lost 7 bases and J lost 1, with 13 bases in between. This CDR3 spans 14 amino acids. Exposed study participants had met a COVID-19 case within 2 weeks before entry. The receptor was derived from a woman between 40 and 55 years old who had been exposed to COVID-19. The source material was PBMCs or T cells enriched from blood (not recorded which). The J gene is TRBJ1-1, the V gene TRBV19; D not certain. For the CDR3, the DNA is TGTGCCAGTAAAGTTCGGGAAAGGAACACTGAAGCTTTCTTT. This translates into CASKVRERNTEAFF.